The text below deals with one TCR beta chain. As yet, its antigen is unknown. The data stem from a study of T cells in localized non-small cell lung cancer. Study conclusions and caveats: Adjacent lung held a median roughly 60 of the top 100 tumor clones.

The table came from immunoSEQ multiplex PCR; TCRdb's copy has only in-frame clones and leaves some out. The sample lists about 22,000 clones, approximately 84% seen once, with about 2.2% in the top ten. This TCR derives from a man between 40 and 69 years old with stage I lung adenocarcinoma. The starting material was peripheral blood, obtained before any cancer treatment.

The CDR3 DNA follows: TGTGTCAGAAGCTCCTACGCGAACACTGAAGCTTTCTTT. This sequence encodes CVRSSYANTEAFF. The chain recombines TRBV7-5 with TRBJ1-1. TRBV7-5 is recorded as a pseudogene. This CDR3 is built from 13 residues.